Included here is one T cell receptor beta chain sequence, with context. Between the mid-2010s and the late 2010s, patients underwent resection in Japan or China. Here immunoSEQ multiplex PCR was the method, and the copy in TCRdb shows in-frame clones only, minus some. The sample contains roughly 6,200 clones, around four fifths of which appear only once. The data belong to a study of immune evolution from preneoplasia to lung adenocarcinoma. The wider study: HLA loss of heterozygosity: around 6.5% AIS, less than 18% MIA, about 31% ADC, none AAH.

The germline gives CDR1 SGHDT, CDR2 YYEEEE. Trimming took off 3 bases at V and 5 bases at J, with 11 bases between the two ends. The CDR3 contains 13 residues. The chain links TRBV5-6 to TRBJ1-1; D ambiguous. The sample comprised FFPE minimally invasive lung adenocarcinoma tissue. This TCR was recovered from a person over 45 with lung adenocarcinoma. CDR3 amino acids: CASSSYHLTEAFF. The CDR3 DNA reads TGTGCCAGCAGCTCGTATCATTTAACTGAAGCTTTCTTT.